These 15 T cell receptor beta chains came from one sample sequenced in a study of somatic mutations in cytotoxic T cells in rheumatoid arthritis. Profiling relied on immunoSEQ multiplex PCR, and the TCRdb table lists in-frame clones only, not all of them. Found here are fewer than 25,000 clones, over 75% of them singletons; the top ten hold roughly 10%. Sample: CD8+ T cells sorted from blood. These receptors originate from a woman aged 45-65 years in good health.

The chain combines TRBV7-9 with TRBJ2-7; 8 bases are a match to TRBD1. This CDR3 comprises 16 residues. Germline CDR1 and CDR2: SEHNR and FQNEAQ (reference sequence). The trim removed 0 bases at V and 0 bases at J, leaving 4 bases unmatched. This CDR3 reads CASSLALTGGSYEQYF. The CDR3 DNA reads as TGTGCCAGCAGCTTAGCCCTTACAGGGGGCTCCTACGAGCAGTACTTC.

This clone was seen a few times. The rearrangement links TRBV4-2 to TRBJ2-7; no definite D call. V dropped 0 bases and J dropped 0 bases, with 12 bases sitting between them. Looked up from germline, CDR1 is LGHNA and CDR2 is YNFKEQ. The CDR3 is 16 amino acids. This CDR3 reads CASSQEVQASSYEQYF. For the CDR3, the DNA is TGTGCCAGCAGCCAAGAAGTCCAGGCAAGCTCCTACGAGCAGTACTTC.

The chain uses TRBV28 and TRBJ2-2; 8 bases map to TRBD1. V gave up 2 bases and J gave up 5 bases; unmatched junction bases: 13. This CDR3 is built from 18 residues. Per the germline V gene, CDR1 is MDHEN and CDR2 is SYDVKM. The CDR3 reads CASSLTAGGYWRTGELFF. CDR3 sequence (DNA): TGTGCCAGCAGTTTAACCGCAGGGGGCTATTGGAGGACCGGGGAGCTGTTTTTT.

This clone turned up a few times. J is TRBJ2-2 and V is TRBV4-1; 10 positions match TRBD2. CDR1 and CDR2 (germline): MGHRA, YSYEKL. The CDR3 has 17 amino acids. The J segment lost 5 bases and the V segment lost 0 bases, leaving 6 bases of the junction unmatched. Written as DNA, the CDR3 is TGCGCCAGCAGCCAAGATGAAGCGGGGGGGCCAACCGGGGAGCTGTTTTTT. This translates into CASSQDEAGGPTGELFF.

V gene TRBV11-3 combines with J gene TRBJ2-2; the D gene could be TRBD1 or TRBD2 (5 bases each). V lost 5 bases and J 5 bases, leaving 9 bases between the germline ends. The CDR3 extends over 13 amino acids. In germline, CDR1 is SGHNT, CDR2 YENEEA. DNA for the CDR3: TGTGCCAGCAGCCAGGGCGGGACCGGGGAGCTGTTTTTT. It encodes CASSQGGTGELFF.

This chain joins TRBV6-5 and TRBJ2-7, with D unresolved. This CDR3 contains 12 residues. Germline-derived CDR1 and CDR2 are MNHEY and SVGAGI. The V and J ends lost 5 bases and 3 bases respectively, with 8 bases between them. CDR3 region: CASSALNYEQYF. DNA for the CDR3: TGTGCCAGCAGTGCCCTTAACTACGAGCAGTACTTC.

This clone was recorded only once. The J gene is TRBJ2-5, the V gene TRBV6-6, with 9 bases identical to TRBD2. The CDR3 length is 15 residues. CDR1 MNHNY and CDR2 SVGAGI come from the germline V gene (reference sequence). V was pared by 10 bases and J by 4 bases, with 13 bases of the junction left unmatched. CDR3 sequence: CATLGASGKGETQYF. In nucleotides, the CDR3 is TGTGCCACCTTAGGGGCTAGCGGGAAGGGAGAGACCCAGTACTTC.

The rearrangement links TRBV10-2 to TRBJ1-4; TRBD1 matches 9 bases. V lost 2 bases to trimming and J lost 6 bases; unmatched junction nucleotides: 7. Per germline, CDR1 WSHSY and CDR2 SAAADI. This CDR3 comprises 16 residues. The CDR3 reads CASSERGQGKDEKLFF. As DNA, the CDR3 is TGCGCCAGCAGTGAGAGAGGACAGGGGAAAGATGAAAAACTGTTTTTT.

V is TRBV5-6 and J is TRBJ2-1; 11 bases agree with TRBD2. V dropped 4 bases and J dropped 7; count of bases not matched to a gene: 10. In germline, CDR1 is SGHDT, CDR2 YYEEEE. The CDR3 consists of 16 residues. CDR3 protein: CASSHDSGRARNEQFF. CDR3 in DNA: TGTGCCAGCAGCCACGATAGCGGGAGGGCCAGGAATGAGCAGTTCTTC.

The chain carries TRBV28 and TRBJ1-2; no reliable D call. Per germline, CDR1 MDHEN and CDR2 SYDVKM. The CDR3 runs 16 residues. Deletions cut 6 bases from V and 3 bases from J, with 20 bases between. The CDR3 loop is CASSPPIPHFYYGYTF. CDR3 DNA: TGTGCCAGCAGCCCCCCAATACCTCACTTTTACTATGGCTACACCTTC.

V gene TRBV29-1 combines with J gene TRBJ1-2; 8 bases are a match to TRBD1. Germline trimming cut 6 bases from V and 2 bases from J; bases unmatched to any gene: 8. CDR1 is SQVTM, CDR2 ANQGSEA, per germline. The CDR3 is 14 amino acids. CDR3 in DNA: TGCAGCGTGGTCGGACAGGGCGAAAACTATGGCTACACCTTC. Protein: CSVVGQGENYGYTF. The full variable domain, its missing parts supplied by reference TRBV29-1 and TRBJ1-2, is SAVISQKPSRDICQRGTSLTIQCQVDSQVTMMFWYRQQPGQSLTLIATANQGSEATYESGFVIDKFPISRPNLTFSTLTVSNMSPEDSSIYLCSVVGQGENYGYTFGSGTRLTVV.

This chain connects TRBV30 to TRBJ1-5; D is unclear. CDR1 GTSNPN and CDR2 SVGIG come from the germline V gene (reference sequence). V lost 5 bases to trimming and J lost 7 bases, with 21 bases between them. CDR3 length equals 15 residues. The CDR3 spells CAWATGRFRVQPQHF. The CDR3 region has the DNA TGTGCCTGGGCCACCGGACGATTTCGAGTGCAGCCCCAGCATTTT. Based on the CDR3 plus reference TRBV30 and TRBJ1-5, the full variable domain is SQTIHQWPATLVQPVGSPLSLECTVEGTSNPNLYWYRQAAGRGLQLLFYSVGIGQISSEVPQNLSASRPQDRQFILSSKKLLLSDSGFYLCAWATGRFRVQPQHFGDGTRLSIL.

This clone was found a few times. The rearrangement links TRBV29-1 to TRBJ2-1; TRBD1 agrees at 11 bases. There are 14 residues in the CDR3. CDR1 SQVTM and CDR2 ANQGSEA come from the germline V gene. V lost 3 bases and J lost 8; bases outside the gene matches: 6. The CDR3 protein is CSVDPGQGVDEQFF. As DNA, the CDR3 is TGCAGCGTTGACCCGGGACAGGGGGTCGATGAGCAGTTCTTC.

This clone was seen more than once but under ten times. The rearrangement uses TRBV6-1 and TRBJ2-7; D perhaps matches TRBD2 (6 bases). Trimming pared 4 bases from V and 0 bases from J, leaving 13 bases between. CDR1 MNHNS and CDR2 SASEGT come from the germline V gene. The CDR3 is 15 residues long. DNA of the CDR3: TGTGCCAGCAGTGCCCCCTGGGACTCCTCCTACGAGCAGTACTTC. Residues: CASSAPWDSSYEQYF.

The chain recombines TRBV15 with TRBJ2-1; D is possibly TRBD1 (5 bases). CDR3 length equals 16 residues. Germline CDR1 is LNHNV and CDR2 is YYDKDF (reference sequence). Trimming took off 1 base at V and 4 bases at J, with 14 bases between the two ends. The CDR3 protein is CATSRVGAAIYNEQFF. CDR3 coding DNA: TGTGCCACCAGCAGAGTTGGGGCAGCGATTTACAATGAGCAGTTCTTC.